A single sample is the source of the 11 T cell receptor beta chains below, sequenced in a study of blood T cell repertoires in COVID-19. Generated by immunoSEQ multiplex PCR, the TCRdb table keeps only in-frame clones and is missing some. The sample consists of roughly 280,000 clones, 88% of them appearing once. The sample consisted of PBMCs or T cells enriched from blood (not recorded which). The receptors were gathered from a woman aged 50 to 60 who had recovered from COVID-19.

The chain combines TRBV9 with TRBJ1-1; tentative D call: TRBD1 (5 bases). The CDR3 is 15 amino acids. Germline CDR1 SGDLS, CDR2 YYNGEE. Trimming removed 0 bases at V and 6 bases at J, with 15 bases between. CDR3 sequence: CASSVAPSLTAEAFF. The CDR3 DNA sequence: TGTGCCAGCAGCGTAGCGCCCTCCCTGACAGCTGAAGCTTTCTTT.

The chain carries TRBV2 and TRBJ1-4, with TRBD1 as a possible D gene (5 bases). Trimming took off 5 bases at V and 0 bases at J, with 13 bases between the two ends. The germline gives CDR1 SNHLY, CDR2 FYNNEI. There are 16 residues in the CDR3. CDR3 region: CASSPRQLTTNEKLFF. Here the CDR3 DNA reads TGTGCCAGCAGTCCTCGACAGCTTACAACTAATGAAAAACTGTTTTTT.

The chain couples TRBV28 to TRBJ1-2, with TRBD1 identical over 10 bases. Germline V lookup: CDR1 MDHEN, CDR2 SYDVKM. This CDR3 has 14 amino acids. V lost 6 bases to trimming and J lost 3 bases; unmatched junction nucleotides: 4. The CDR3 region is CASSPGQGYYGYTF. The DNA for the CDR3 is TGTGCCAGCAGCCCGGGACAGGGGTACTATGGCTACACCTTC.

V gene TRBV19 combines with J gene TRBJ2-7; no clear D gene. The V and J ends lost 8 bases and 0 bases respectively, with 11 bases between them. Germline CDR1 reads LNHDA; CDR2 reads SQIVND (reference sequence). This CDR3 comprises 13 residues. CDR3 loop: CASSLGFSYEQYF. CDR3 coding DNA: TGTGCCAGTTCCTTGGGCTTCTCCTACGAGCAGTACTTC.

The J gene is TRBJ1-1, the V gene TRBV7-9; 8 nucleotides line up with TRBD1. This CDR3 is 16 amino acids long. The V and J ends lost 2 bases and 1 base, in that order; junction bases with no gene match: 6. Germline V gene lookup returns CDR1 SEHNR and CDR2 FQNEAQ (reference sequence). The CDR3 loop reads CASSLRGQVKNTEAFF. In DNA, the CDR3 is TGTGCCAGCAGCTTAAGGGGACAGGTGAAGAACACTGAAGCTTTCTTT.

The J gene is TRBJ2-3, the V gene TRBV4-2, with 11 bases identical to TRBD2. The CDR3 is 16 amino acids. Looked up from germline, CDR1 is LGHNA and CDR2 is YNFKEQ. Trimming at V came to 3 bases and at J to 3 bases, leaving 5 bases not matched to a gene. For the CDR3, the DNA is TGTGCCAGCAGCCAGACCTTAGCGGGAGGGACAGATACGCAGTATTTT. Residues: CASSQTLAGGTDTQYF.

There are a few counts of this clone. The V and J genes are TRBV7-2 and TRBJ2-1; the match to TRBD1 covers 9 bases. This CDR3 is built from 14 residues. V was clipped by 6 bases and J by 7 bases; unmatched bases: 7. Germline V lookup: CDR1 SGHTA, CDR2 FQGNSA. This CDR3 reads CASSSNRGRNEQFF. CDR3 DNA: TGTGCCAGCAGTTCAAACAGGGGGCGGAATGAGCAGTTCTTC. Full variable domain (outside the CDR3, taken from reference TRBV7-2 and TRBJ2-1): GAGVSQSPSNKVTEKGKDVELRCDPISGHTALYWYRQSLGQGLEFLIYFQGNSAPDKSGLPSDRFSAERTGGSVSTLTIQRTQQEDSAVYLCASSSNRGRNEQFFGPGTRLTVL.

This chain links TRBV5-1 with TRBJ1-1; maybe TRBD1 (6 bases). CDR3 length equals 14 residues. Germline V lookup: CDR1 SGHRS, CDR2 YFSETQ. With 5 bases removed from V and 1 base from J, the gap between germline ends came to 12 bases. In nucleotides, the CDR3 is TGCGCCAGCAGGATCGGACAGTCGAACACTGAAGCTTTCTTT. Its protein product is CASRIGQSNTEAFF.

The V call is TRBV28, the J call TRBJ2-1, with 11 bases aligning to TRBD2. The germline CDR1 and CDR2 sequences are MDHEN and SYDVKM. With V trimmed by 6 bases and J by 12 bases, 13 bases remained unmatched. This CDR3 has 15 amino acids. CDR3 in amino acids: CASSVNTLAGGGQFF. The CDR3 nucleotides read TGTGCCAGCAGCGTAAATACTCTAGCGGGGGGAGGGCAGTTCTTC.

The chain employs TRBV7-3 and TRBJ2-7, with 10 bases fitting TRBD2. The CDR3 consists of 16 residues. Germline V gene lookup returns CDR1 SGHTA and CDR2 FQGTGA. Trimming cost V 5 bases and J 5 bases; bases outside gene matches: 12. CDR3 sequence: CASSVSKLAGRDEQYF. CDR3 DNA sequence: TGTGCCAGCAGCGTATCAAAACTAGCGGGAAGAGACGAGCAGTACTTC.

This clone was seen a handful of times. The rearrangement links TRBV20-1 to TRBJ2-7; D remains unclear. Trimming took off 5 bases at V and 4 bases at J, with 6 bases between the two ends. Germline V lookup: CDR1 DFQATT, CDR2 SNEGSKA (reference sequence). The CDR3 loop spans 10 amino acids. Here the CDR3 DNA reads TGCAGTGCTGGGCAGTACGAGCAGTACTTC. Its protein product is CSAGQYEQYF.